This TCR beta chain was sequenced in a study of blood T cell repertoires in COVID-19. At the level of the study: T cells, B-cell-depleted T cells, or PBMCs provided the cDNA or gDNA that served as material.

Original methodology: From reference gene primer amplification, estimates of nucleated cell counts were derived. The data were produced by immunoSEQ multiplex PCR, yet TCRdb's version contains in-frame clones alone and is incomplete. V and J calls and clone size follow that table, whereas D and trimming were derived from the DNA. Found here are some 70,000 clones, around 90% of them singletons; the top ten hold roughly 6.5%. Germline CDR1 is GTSNPN and CDR2 is SVGIG (reference sequence). This CDR3 has 16 amino acids. The ends lost 4 bases at V and 7 bases at J; junction bases unmatched: 12. Sequenced: peripheral blood. The chain employs TRBV30 and TRBJ1-6; 8 bases line up with TRBD1. This TCR derives from a man in his fifties or sixties with active COVID-19. CDR3 bases: TGTGCCTGGAATAAGCAGGGGGCCGCCCTAAATTCACCCCTCCACTTT. Translation gives CAWNKQGAALNSPLHF.